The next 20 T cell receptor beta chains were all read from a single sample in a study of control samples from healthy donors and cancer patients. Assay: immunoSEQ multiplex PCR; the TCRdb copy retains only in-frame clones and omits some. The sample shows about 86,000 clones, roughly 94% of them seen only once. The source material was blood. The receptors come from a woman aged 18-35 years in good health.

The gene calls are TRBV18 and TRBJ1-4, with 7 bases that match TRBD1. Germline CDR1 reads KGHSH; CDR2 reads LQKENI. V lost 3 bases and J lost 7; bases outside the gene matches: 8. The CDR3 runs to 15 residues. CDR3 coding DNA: TGTGCCAGCTCACCGGCGGGACAGAACAGTGAAAAACTGTTTTTT. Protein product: CASSPAGQNSEKLFF.

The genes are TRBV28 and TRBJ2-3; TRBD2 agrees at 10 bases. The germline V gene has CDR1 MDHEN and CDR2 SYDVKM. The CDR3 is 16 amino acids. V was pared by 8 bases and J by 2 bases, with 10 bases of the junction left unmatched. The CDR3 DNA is TGTGCCAGCGGTTATAGCGGGGGGCCCTCCACAGATACGCAGTATTTT. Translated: CASGYSGGPSTDTQYF.

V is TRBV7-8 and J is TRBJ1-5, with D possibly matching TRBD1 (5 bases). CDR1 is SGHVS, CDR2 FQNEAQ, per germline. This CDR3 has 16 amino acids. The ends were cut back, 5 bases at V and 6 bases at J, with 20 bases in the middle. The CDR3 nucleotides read TGTGCCAGCAGCCTAGAAGGCCAGGGTGCACGTCAGCCCCAGCATTTT. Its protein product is CASSLEGQGARQPQHF.

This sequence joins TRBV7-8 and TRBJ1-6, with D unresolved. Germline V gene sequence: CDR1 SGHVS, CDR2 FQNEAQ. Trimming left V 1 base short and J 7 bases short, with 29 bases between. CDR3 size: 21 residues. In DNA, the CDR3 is TGTGCCAGCAGCTTAGGGGGTTTTCGGGGTCCTTCTCCGCTCCGGAATTCACCCCTCCACTTT. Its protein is CASSLGGFRGPSPLRNSPLHF.

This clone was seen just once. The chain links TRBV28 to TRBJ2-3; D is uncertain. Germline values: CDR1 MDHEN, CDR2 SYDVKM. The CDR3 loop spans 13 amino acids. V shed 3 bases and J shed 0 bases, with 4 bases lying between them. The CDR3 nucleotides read TGTGCCAGCAGTTTCCAAAGCACAGATACGCAGTATTTT. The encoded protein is CASSFQSTDTQYF.

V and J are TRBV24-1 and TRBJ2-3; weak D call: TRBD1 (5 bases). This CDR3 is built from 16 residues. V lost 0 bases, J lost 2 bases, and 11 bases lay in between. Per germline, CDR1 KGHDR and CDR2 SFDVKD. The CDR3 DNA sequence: TGTGCCACCAGTGATTTGCAAAGGGGAATCACAGATACGCAGTATTTT. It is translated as CATSDLQRGITDTQYF.

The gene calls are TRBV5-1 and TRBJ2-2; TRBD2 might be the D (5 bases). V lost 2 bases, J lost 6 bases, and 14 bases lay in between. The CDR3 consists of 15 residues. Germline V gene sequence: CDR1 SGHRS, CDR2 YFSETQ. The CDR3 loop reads CASSFDGNTPGELFF. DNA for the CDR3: TGCGCCAGCAGCTTTGACGGGAATACCCCCGGGGAGCTGTTTTTT.

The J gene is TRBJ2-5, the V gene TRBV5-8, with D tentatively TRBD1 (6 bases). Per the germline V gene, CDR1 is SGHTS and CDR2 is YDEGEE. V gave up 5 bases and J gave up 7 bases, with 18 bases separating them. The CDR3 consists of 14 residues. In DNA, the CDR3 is TGTGCCAGCAGACCGGGGACATTGTTGGGGACCCAGTACTTC. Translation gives CASRPGTLLGTQYF. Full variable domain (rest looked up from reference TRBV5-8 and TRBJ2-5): EAGVTQSPTHLIKTRGQQATLRCSPISGHTSVYWYQQALGLGLQFLLWYDEGEERNRGNFPPRFSGRQFPNYSSELNVNALELEDSALYLCASRPGTLLGTQYFGPGTRLLVL.

CDR3 sequence: CASSKGVNYGYTF. CDR3 nucleotides: TGTGCCAGCAGCAAGGGGGTTAACTATGGCTACACCTTC. The chain carries TRBV4-2 and TRBJ1-2; D possibly corresponds to TRBD1 (6 bases). V lost 5 bases to trimming and J lost 1 base, with 8 bases between them. Germline V gives CDR1 LGHNA, CDR2 YNFKEQ. This CDR3 region has 13 residues.

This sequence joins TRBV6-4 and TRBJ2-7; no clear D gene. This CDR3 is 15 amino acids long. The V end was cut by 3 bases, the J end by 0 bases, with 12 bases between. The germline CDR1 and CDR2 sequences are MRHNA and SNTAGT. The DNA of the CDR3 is TGTGCCAGCAGTGAGGGCAGCGAAAGCTCCTACGAGCAGTACTTC. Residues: CASSEGSESSYEQYF.

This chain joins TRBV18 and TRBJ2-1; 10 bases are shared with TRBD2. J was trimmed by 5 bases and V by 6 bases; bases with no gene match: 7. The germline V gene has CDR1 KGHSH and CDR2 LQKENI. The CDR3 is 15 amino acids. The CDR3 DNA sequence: TGTGCCAGCTCCCTTGTAGCGGGAGGCAACAATGAGCAGTTCTTC. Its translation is CASSLVAGGNNEQFF.

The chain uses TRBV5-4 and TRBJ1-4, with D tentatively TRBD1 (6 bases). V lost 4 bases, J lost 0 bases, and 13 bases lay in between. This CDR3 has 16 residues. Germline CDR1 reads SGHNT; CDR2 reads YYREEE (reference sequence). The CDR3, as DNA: TGTGCCAGCAGCCCCGGGGGGGCCACAACTAATGAAAAACTGTTTTTT. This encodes CASSPGGATTNEKLFF. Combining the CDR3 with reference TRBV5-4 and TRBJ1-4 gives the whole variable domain ETGVTQSPTHLIKTRGQQVTLRCSSQSGHNTVSWYQQALGQGPQFIFQYYREEENGRGNFPPRFSGLQFPNYSSELNVNALELDDSALYLCASSPGGATTNEKLFFGSGTQLSVL.

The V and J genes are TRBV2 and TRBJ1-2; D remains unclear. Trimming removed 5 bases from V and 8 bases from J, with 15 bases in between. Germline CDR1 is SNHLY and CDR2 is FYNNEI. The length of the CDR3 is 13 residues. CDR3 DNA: TGTGCCAGCAGTTTTGGGATTGGGCGCGGCTACACCTTC. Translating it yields CASSFGIGRGYTF.

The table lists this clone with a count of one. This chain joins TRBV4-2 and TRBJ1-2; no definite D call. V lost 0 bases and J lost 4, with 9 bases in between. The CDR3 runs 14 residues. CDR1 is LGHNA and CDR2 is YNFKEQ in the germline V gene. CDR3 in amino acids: CASSQEVGSYGYTF. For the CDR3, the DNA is TGTGCCAGCAGCCAAGAGGTTGGAAGCTATGGCTACACCTTC.

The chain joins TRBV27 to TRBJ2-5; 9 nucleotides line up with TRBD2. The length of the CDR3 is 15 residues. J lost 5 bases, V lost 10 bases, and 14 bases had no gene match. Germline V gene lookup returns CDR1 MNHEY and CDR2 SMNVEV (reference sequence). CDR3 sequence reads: CATRLAADRRETQYF. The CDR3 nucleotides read TGTGCCACCCGACTAGCGGCTGACCGCCGGGAGACCCAGTACTTC.

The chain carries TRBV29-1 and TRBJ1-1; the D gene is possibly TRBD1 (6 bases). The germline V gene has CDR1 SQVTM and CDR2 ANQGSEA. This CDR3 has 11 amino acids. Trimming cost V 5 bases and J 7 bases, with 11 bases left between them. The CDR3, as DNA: TGCAGCGTTAGGGGGGACGTTGAAGCTTTCTTT. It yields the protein CSVRGDVEAFF.

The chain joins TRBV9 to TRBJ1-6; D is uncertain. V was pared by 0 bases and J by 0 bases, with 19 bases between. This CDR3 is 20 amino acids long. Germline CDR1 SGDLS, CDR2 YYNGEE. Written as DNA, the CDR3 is TGTGCCAGCAGCGTAGATCCGATGGGCAGTTCGAGCTCCTATAATTCACCCCTCCACTTT. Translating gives CASSVDPMGSSSSYNSPLHF.

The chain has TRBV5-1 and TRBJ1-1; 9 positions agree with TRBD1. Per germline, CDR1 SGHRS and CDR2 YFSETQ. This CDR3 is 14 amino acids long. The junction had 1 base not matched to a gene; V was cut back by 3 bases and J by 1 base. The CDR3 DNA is TGCGCCAGCAGCTCGGGACAGGGGAACACTGAAGCTTTCTTT. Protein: CASSSGQGNTEAFF.

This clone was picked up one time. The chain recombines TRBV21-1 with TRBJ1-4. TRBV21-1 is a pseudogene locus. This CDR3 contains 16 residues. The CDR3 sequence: CASSNQKHKQGEKLFF. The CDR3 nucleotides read TGTGCCAGCAGCAACCAAAAACACAAACAAGGGGAAAAACTGTTTTTT.

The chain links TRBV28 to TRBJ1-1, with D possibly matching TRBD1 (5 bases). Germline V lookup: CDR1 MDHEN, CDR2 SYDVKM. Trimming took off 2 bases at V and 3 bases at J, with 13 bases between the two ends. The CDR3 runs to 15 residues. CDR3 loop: CASSLNLGVDTEAFF. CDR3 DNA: TGTGCCAGCAGTTTAAATTTGGGGGTGGACACTGAAGCTTTCTTT.